This TCR beta chain appears in the sequencing data of a study of cytomegalovirus exposure and HLA in healthy donors. With 60 Vbeta and 13 Jbeta primers, the PCR was carried out. Source study methods: Approximately 72 million unique TCR beta chains, roughly 11 million of them shared, were counted by a later analysis. The protocol was immunoSEQ multiplex PCR, while the TCRdb copy is restricted to in-frame clones and leaves out a portion. The DNA was the basis for D and trimming; V, J and clone size are from that table. The data show 70,000 to 95,000 clones, 65% to 85% seen once. Trimming removed 5 bases from V and 3 bases from J, with 19 bases in between. The germline V gene has CDR1 SGHVS and CDR2 FQNEAQ. CDR3 length equals 16 residues.

The clonotype was recovered from a man between 18 and 29 years old in good health and CMV-seronegative. J is TRBJ1-2 and V is TRBV7-8; tentative D call: TRBD1 (6 bases). The material sequenced was PBMCs. CDR3: CASSLRDTTSYYGYTF. CDR3 nucleotides: TGTGCCAGCAGCCTCCGGGACACAACATCTTACTATGGCTACACCTTC.